The subject of this entry is one T cell receptor beta chain. The sample holds a few counts of this clone. It lacks a known antigen. No quality values exist for individual bases; no much larger clone is one base distant. TCRbeta CDR3 regions were amplified from genomic DNA by means of the immunoSEQ Assay, a bias-controlled multiplex PCR. As for how the authors treated the data: Within the assay, amplification of reference gene primers was used to estimate how many nucleated cells each sample contained. To quantify the absolute abundance of each unique TCRbeta CDR3 rearrangement, sequence reads were collapsed and filtered. For each sample, productive Simpson clonality was calculated as the square root of Simpson's diversity index over productive rearrangements. TCRdb limited this immuneACCESS table to in-frame rearrangements with V and J called. A share of clones is missing; checked studies link under half to unresolved V genes, and the rest is unexplained. D and trimming were read from the DNA, whereas the V and J calls and clone size are those reported in that table. This sample holds about 240,000 clones; more than 75% were observed only once. Of the sample, 12% falls within the top ten clones.

Whole blood was collected in K2EDTA tubes by collaborating institutions according to the institutions' own protocols. For TCRbeta analysis, collaborators shipped samples as frozen whole blood, isolated PBMCs, or DNA extracted from either of those sample types. The CDR3 spans 12 residues, from the cysteine through the phenylalanine. The only DNA kept is the CDR3, 36 bases in frame from the first base. CDR1 and CDR2 are read off the germline V gene as SNHLY and FYNNEI. From V the trimming removes 8 bases and from J it removes 10 bases, while the gene matches leave 10 bases of the junction unaccounted for. This entry is derived from a study of blood T cell repertoires in COVID-19 (dated by TCRdb to 2020 to 2022). As for the study more broadly: Collaborator samples came from the United States, Italy and Spain and covered acute and convalescent phases of COVID-19. The prospective study material was composed of cDNA or gDNA derived from T cells, B-cell-depleted T cells, or PBMCs. The dataset comprised deeply sampled blood TCRbeta repertoires from subjects exposed to, actively infected with, or recovered from COVID-19. The repertoires were released in a freely available public database meant as a resource for research on the immune response to SARS-CoV-2. The samples were drawn from two sources: the first 160 participants of the ongoing ImmuneRACE study, and 1,254 subjects contributed by 6 global collaborators. A de-identified subject ID, COVID-19 status, age in years and sex were almost always included in the sample metadata. Where available, HLA class I and class II types were taken from metadata supplied by the sample provider and were not determined by assay-based typing. General conclusions and limits of the study: Clinical and demographic metadata were provided uncurated, with the amount varying by source and participant.

The sequence was obtained from an elderly man with acute or convalescent COVID-19. Input material: peripheral blood. The chain was built from TRBV2 and TRBJ2-7, with 8 bases in between that match TRBD1. The CDR3 region has the sequence CASSYGQGVQYF. The sequenced DNA is TGTGCCAGCTCCTATGGACAGGGCGTACAGTACTTC.